The source of this TCR beta chain is a study of cytomegalovirus exposure and HLA in healthy donors (TCRdb year 2017). A note on the overall study: A later analysis indicated that the 120 validation repertoires were generated on the platform also employed for the roughly 720 repertoires of the first cohort. The study combined high-throughput TCR immunosequencing, statistical association of individual TCRs with disease status, and machine learning to predict cytomegalovirus infection status. Along with the approximately 620-subject first cohort, a separate validation cohort of roughly 110 different subjects was used. The study was designed to test whether signatures of past pathogen exposure could be identified by cataloging public T cell receptors. Beyond this particular receptor, the publication reports: All 120 or so repertoires were used to score co-occurrence in the validation cohort in a later analysis, because that analysis had no HLA typing for the cohort. It was suggested by the authors that the approach could potentially be generalized to other disease states and immunological phenotypes. In both the original and validation cohorts, the classifier was reported to diagnose cytomegalovirus status with high specificity and sensitivity. Three of the identified cytomegalovirus-associated TCR beta chains were confirmed in vitro to be specific for cytomegalovirus antigens. In the study, 150 to 200 TCR beta chains were listed as associated with cytomegalovirus. Across donors, most TCR sequences were observed very rarely, whereas some public TCRs were present in many individuals. A later analysis found that TCRs clustered in the first cohort also tended to co-occur in the roughly 110 validation repertoires, with approximately 95% of cluster scores above 0.

Inclusive of the bounding cysteine and phenylalanine, the CDR3 is 14 residues long. Just the 42-base CDR3 DNA is kept, in frame starting at base 1. Based on the germline V gene, the CDR1 and CDR2 sequences are SGHTA and FQGNSA. Trimming removed 3 bases from V and 3 bases from J; the gene matches leave 5 bases unexplained. In regard to this clone: Its antigen has not been determined. The sample holds no much larger clone one base away, and base qualities are not on file.

The method behind the library was the immunoSEQ multiplex PCR assay. In the authors' own workflow: A statistical classification framework was built to diagnose cytomegalovirus status from the catalog of TCR beta chain sequences. TCRdb took over this immuneACCESS table, retaining in-frame rearrangements with V and J assigned. Such tables are incomplete; in checked studies, under half of the missing clones stem from an unresolved V gene, and the remainder is unexplained. The V and J calls and clone size were taken over from that table, and D and trimming were inferred from the DNA. The table for this sample lists approximately 120,000 clones; about 87% of them were counted only once. Approximately 2% of the sample comes from the top ten. The donors belonged to the validation cohort of 120 subjects, which was separate from the roughly 700-subject first cohort.

The sample was PBMCs. The receptor comes from a woman under 30 in good health and CMV-seronegative. The chain is encoded by TRBV7-2 joined to TRBJ2-7; 7 central nucleotides agree with TRBD2. The DNA sequence follows: TGTGCCAGCAGCTTCGGCGGGAGTGTCTACGAGCAGTACTTC. Its protein reads: CASSFGGSVYEQYF.